Following are 27 T cell receptor beta chains from one sample sequenced in a study of long-term antiretroviral therapy in people with HIV. Sequencing relied on immunoSEQ assay v3.0, run at survey level. Sequencing used immunoSEQ multiplex PCR; TCRdb keeps in-frame clones, though not all of them. The table has about 39,000 clones, 86% seen once. The starting material was unsorted PBMCs, obtained 1.2 years after starting antiretroviral therapy. Source of these receptors: a woman aged 50 to 65 with HIV.

The chain employs TRBV7-9 and TRBJ1-5; D remains ambiguous. CDR1 and CDR2 from the germline V gene are SEHNR and FQNEAQ (reference sequence). The CDR3 loop spans 13 amino acids. Trimming left V 5 bases short and J 9 bases short, with 14 bases between. The CDR3 sequence: CASSPETTGPQHF. The DNA for the CDR3 is TGTGCCAGCAGCCCAGAGACGACCGGGCCCCAGCATTTT.

CDR3 nucleotide sequence: TGTGCCTGGAGTGTAGGGAACAGGGGCGCTGAAGCTTTCTTT. Translating gives CAWSVGNRGAEAFF. The chain has TRBV30 and TRBJ1-1, with 7 bases matching TRBD1. J lost 6 bases, V lost 0 bases, and 7 bases had no gene match. The CDR3 has 14 residues. Germline loops: CDR1 GTSNPN, CDR2 SVGIG (reference sequence).

The chain couples TRBV5-6 to TRBJ1-1; 8 positions agree with TRBD1. Germline values: CDR1 SGHDT, CDR2 YYEEEE. The J segment lost 4 bases and the V segment lost 4 bases, leaving 6 bases of the junction unmatched. There are 14 residues in the CDR3. This chain's CDR3 is CASSIRGLGTEAFF. The DNA of the CDR3 is TGTGCCAGCAGCATCAGGGGGCTGGGCACTGAAGCTTTCTTT.

This rearrangement joins TRBV30 to TRBJ2-2; D is ambiguous. The CDR3 has 13 amino acids. The V gene lost 4 bases and the J gene lost 9 bases, with 15 bases spanning the gap. CDR1 GTSNPN and CDR2 SVGIG come from the germline V gene (reference sequence). The CDR3 is CAWTNPPSRELFF. The CDR3 DNA sequence: TGTGCCTGGACTAACCCGCCAAGCCGGGAGCTGTTTTTT.

The chain employs TRBV27 and TRBJ1-2; 8 nucleotides agree with TRBD1. Per the germline V gene, CDR1 is MNHEY and CDR2 is SMNVEV (reference sequence). The CDR3 consists of 16 residues. With V trimmed by 4 bases and J by 1 base, 8 bases remained unmatched. The CDR3 sequence is CASSSYTGGFNYGYTF. CDR3 nucleotides: TGTGCCAGCAGTTCATATACAGGGGGTTTTAACTATGGCTACACCTTC.

The V gene is TRBV20-1, the J gene TRBJ2-7; perhaps D is TRBD1 or TRBD2 (6 bases each). The CDR3 loop spans 11 amino acids. Trimming pared 8 bases from V and 4 bases from J, leaving 12 bases between. Germline V lookup: CDR1 DFQATT, CDR2 SNEGSKA (reference sequence). CDR3 DNA: TGCAGTCCCCGAGGGGGGTACGAGCAGTACTTC. It specifies CSPRGGYEQYF.

This rearrangement joins TRBV5-1 to TRBJ1-2; D is unclear. CDR3 length: 15 amino acids. Germline CDR1 reads SGHRS; CDR2 reads YFSETQ. The V and J ends lost 1 base and 0 bases respectively, with 10 bases between them. CDR3 in amino acids: CASSLTGNPNYGYTF. CDR3 bases: TGCGCCAGCAGCTTGACCGGGAATCCTAACTATGGCTACACCTTC.

The rearrangement uses TRBV7-9 and TRBJ2-7; TRBD1 is a possible D gene (7 bases). V dropped 4 bases and J dropped 4 bases, with 14 bases sitting between them. The CDR3 sequence is 14 residues long. CDR1 and CDR2 (germline): SEHNR, FQNEAQ (reference sequence). CDR3 in amino acids: CASSSQGGQYEQYF. As DNA, the CDR3 is TGTGCCAGCAGCTCCCAGGGGGGACAGTACGAGCAGTACTTC.

The chain couples TRBV4-1 to TRBJ2-7; no firm D call. Germline V gene data show CDR1 as MGHRA and CDR2 as YSYEKL. The CDR3 is 13 amino acids. Trimming pared 1 base from V and 5 bases from J, leaving 9 bases between. This chain's CDR3 is CASSQGKGNEQYF. The CDR3 nucleotides read TGCGCCAGCAGCCAAGGCAAAGGGAACGAGCAGTACTTC.

The chain links TRBV19 to TRBJ1-1; D is unresolved. Trimming stripped 4 bases from V and 5 bases from J, with 8 bases between. The length of the CDR3 is 12 residues. Germline loops: CDR1 LNHDA, CDR2 SQIVND (reference sequence). CDR3 DNA: TGTGCCAGTAGTACGAGGGTTACTGAAGCTTTCTTT. Translated: CASSTRVTEAFF.

The chain joins TRBV10-3 to TRBJ1-1; 9 bases are a match to TRBD1. The CDR3 is 13 residues long. After removal of 6 bases from V and 7 bases from J, the junction contained 6 bases not matched to a gene. Germline loops: CDR1 ENHRY, CDR2 SYGVKD. The CDR3 DNA is TGTGCCATCAGGCAACAGGGGGCAGGTGAAGCTTTCTTT. It translates to CAIRQQGAGEAFF.

This clone has a handful of counts. This chain connects TRBV2 to TRBJ1-5; D is perhaps TRBD1 (5 bases). CDR3 length: 15 amino acids. Germline CDR1 SNHLY, CDR2 FYNNEI. The V end was cut by 5 bases, the J end by 3 bases, with 14 bases between. CDR3 region: CASSPGTMDNQPQHF. The CDR3 nucleotides are TGTGCCAGCAGTCCCGGGACCATGGACAATCAGCCCCAGCATTTT.

The chain uses TRBV5-1 and TRBJ1-4, with a possible D match to TRBD1 (5 bases). Germline values: CDR1 SGHRS, CDR2 YFSETQ. V was clipped by 3 bases and J by 3 bases, with 15 bases between them. This CDR3 comprises 16 residues. The CDR3 is CASSSQGRGSNEKLFF. CDR3 DNA sequence: TGCGCCAGCAGCTCTCAGGGAAGGGGCTCTAATGAAAAACTGTTTTTT.

The chain is built from TRBV4-2 and TRBJ2-5; D uncertain. Germline V gene data show CDR1 as LGHNA and CDR2 as YNFKEQ. This CDR3 region has 14 residues. V was clipped by 5 bases and J by 7 bases, with 17 bases between them. The CDR3: CASSFQPQVGTQYF. The CDR3 nucleotides read TGTGCCAGCAGCTTCCAGCCCCAGGTTGGGACCCAGTACTTC.

The DNA of the CDR3 is TGTGCCAGTCGGGGATCTTACACTGAAGCTTTCTTT. Amino acids: CASRGSYTEAFF. The rearrangement joins TRBV19 to TRBJ1-1; D unclear. There are 12 residues in the CDR3. V lost 8 bases to trimming and J lost 3 bases, with 10 bases between them. CDR1 and CDR2 from the germline V gene are LNHDA and SQIVND (reference sequence).

The genes are TRBV7-8 and TRBJ2-1; D gene ambiguous. Trimming pared 2 bases from V and 7 bases from J, leaving 12 bases between. The length of the CDR3 is 14 residues. Germline CDR1 and CDR2: SGHVS and FQNEAQ. The CDR3 sequence is CASSLSRLRNEQFF. The CDR3, as DNA: TGTGCCAGCAGCTTAAGTCGCCTGAGGAATGAGCAGTTCTTC.

The V gene is TRBV4-3, the J gene TRBJ2-5, with 14 bases fitting TRBD2. The trim removed 1 base at V and 0 bases at J, leaving 1 base unmatched. The CDR3 totals 17 residues. Germline CDR1 LGHNA, CDR2 YSLEER. As DNA, the CDR3 is TGCGCCAGCAGCCAAGGGACTAGCGGGGGGAACCAAGAGACCCAGTACTTC. Protein sequence: CASSQGTSGGNQETQYF.

This rearrangement joins TRBV30 to TRBJ2-7; no definite D call. V was trimmed by 5 bases and J by 3 bases, leaving 14 bases between them. CDR3 length equals 13 residues. The germline V gene has CDR1 GTSNPN and CDR2 SVGIG (reference sequence). CDR3 coding DNA: TGTGCCTGGCGCCGGGTCCTCTTCTACGAGCAGTACTTC. Translating it yields CAWRRVLFYEQYF.

V usage is TRBV5-8 and J usage is TRBJ1-5; 7 nucleotides line up with TRBD1. With V trimmed by 0 bases and J by 2 bases, 2 bases remained unmatched. Germline loops: CDR1 SGHTS, CDR2 YDEGEE. This CDR3 is 15 amino acids long. Written as DNA, the CDR3 is TGTGCCAGCAGCTTGGGGCAGGGGGGCAATCAGCCCCAGCATTTT. This gives the protein CASSLGQGGNQPQHF.

The chain recombines TRBV7-2 with TRBJ2-4, with 8 bases fitting TRBD1. V shed 2 bases, J shed 11 bases, and the junction held 11 bases outside the gene matches. The CDR3 runs 15 residues. CDR1 SGHTA and CDR2 FQGNSA come from the germline V gene. CDR3 protein: CASSLPPGGVAVQYF. Written as DNA, the CDR3 is TGTGCCAGCAGCTTACCCCCAGGGGGCGTAGCGGTTCAGTACTTC.

The chain has TRBV6-6 and TRBJ2-3; D may correspond to TRBD1 or TRBD2 (5 bases each). The CDR3 is 15 amino acids. CDR1 is MNHNY and CDR2 is SVGAGI in the germline V gene (reference sequence). Trimming cost V 2 bases and J 6 bases, with 15 bases left between them. CDR3 nucleotide sequence: TGTGCCAGCAGTTACGGGACGCCTAAGGGTGATACGCAGTATTTT. It codes for CASSYGTPKGDTQYF.

The chain carries TRBV6-5 and TRBJ1-3; D remains ambiguous. The CDR3 sequence is 13 residues long. Trimming shortened V by 3 bases and J by 4 bases, and 7 bases separated the two germline ends. Germline V lookup: CDR1 MNHEY, CDR2 SVGAGI. The CDR3 DNA sequence: TGTGCCAGCAGTTATGGTCCCGGAAACACCATATATTTT. It is translated as CASSYGPGNTIYF.

J is TRBJ1-5 and V is TRBV2, with 10 bases that match TRBD1. From germline, CDR1 is SNHLY and CDR2 FYNNEI. This CDR3 is built from 18 residues. After removal of 5 bases from V and 4 bases from J, the junction contained 14 bases not matched to a gene. This CDR3 is CASSPDRGQLLLNQPQHF. CDR3 nucleotide sequence: TGTGCCAGCAGTCCCGACAGGGGGCAACTACTTCTGAATCAGCCCCAGCATTTT.

The chain employs TRBV7-3 and TRBJ2-5; TRBD1 agrees at 10 bases. Losses at the gene ends were 5 bases for V and 4 bases for J; bases not matched to a gene: 1. Germline-derived CDR1 and CDR2 are SGHTA and FQGTGA. The CDR3 spans 13 residues. The CDR3 DNA is TGTGCCAGCAGCCGGGACAGGGGAGAGACCCAGTACTTC. Protein: CASSRDRGETQYF. The full variable domain, rest sourced from reference TRBV7-3 and TRBJ2-5, is GAGVSQTPSNKVTEKGKYVELRCDPISGHTALYWYRQSLGQGPEFLIYFQGTGAADDSGLPNDRFFAVRPEGSVSTLKIQRTERGDSAVYLCASSRDRGETQYFGPGTRLLVL.

The chain combines TRBV9 with TRBJ2-5, with 7 bases identical to TRBD2. J was trimmed by 1 base and V by 0 bases; bases with no gene match: 12. The germline V gene encodes CDR1 SGDLS and CDR2 YYNGEE. The CDR3 runs 18 residues. The CDR3 DNA reads as TGTGCCAGCAGCGTAGGGGCAGCGGGGTTACCAGGCCAAGAGACCCAGTACTTC. This encodes CASSVGAAGLPGQETQYF.

This chain joins TRBV5-1 and TRBJ1-1; D perhaps matches TRBD1 (5 bases). Germline V gene data show CDR1 as SGHRS and CDR2 as YFSETQ. The CDR3 loop spans 13 amino acids. Trimming took 6 bases from V and 4 from J, leaving 13 bases between them. CDR3: CASKAQAGTEAFF. The CDR3 DNA follows: TGCGCCAGCAAAGCACAGGCTGGCACTGAAGCTTTCTTT.

The V and J genes are TRBV7-2 and TRBJ2-7; TRBD2 matches at 8 bases. Trimming took 6 bases from V and 5 from J; bases not matched to a gene: 9. This CDR3 spans 14 amino acids. Germline V gene data show CDR1 as SGHTA and CDR2 as FQGNSA. The DNA of the CDR3 is TGTGCCAGCAGATTAACAGCGGGGGTCAACGAGCAGTACTTC. It is translated as CASRLTAGVNEQYF.